Listed here are 23 T cell receptor beta chains from one sample, sequenced in a study of cytomegalovirus exposure and HLA in healthy donors. This PCR relied on a set of 60 Vbeta primers and 13 Jbeta primers. Some clones are missing from TCRdb's copy, which holds only in-frame ones; the method was immunoSEQ multiplex PCR. Of fewer than 120,000 clones in the sample, around four fifths were seen once. What was sequenced was PBMCs. The receptors were gathered from a man aged 25 to 40 in good health and CMV-seropositive.

The chain couples TRBV2 to TRBJ2-7; D may be TRBD1 (8 bases). Germline V lookup: CDR1 SNHLY, CDR2 FYNNEI. V gave up 1 base and J gave up 2 bases, with 24 bases separating them. The CDR3 runs 19 residues. As DNA, the CDR3 is TGTGCCAGCAGTGAAGAGGGGGGGACAGGTCCATCTCCGGCCTACGAGCAGTACTTC. Protein sequence: CASSEEGGTGPSPAYEQYF.

This rearrangement joins TRBV5-1 to TRBJ2-1, with 10 bases matching TRBD2. V gave up 4 bases and J gave up 6 bases; unmatched junction bases: 7. This CDR3 spans 15 amino acids. CDR1 and CDR2 (germline): SGHRS, YFSETQ. CDR3 coding DNA: TGCGCCAGCAGCACGACTAGCGGGCAGTTCAATGAGCAGTTCTTC. Amino acid sequence: CASSTTSGQFNEQFF. Variable domain in full (rest from reference TRBV5-1 and TRBJ2-1): KAGVTQTPRYLIKTRGQQVTLSCSPISGHRSVSWYQQTPGQGLQFLFEYFSETQRNKGNFPGRFSGRQFSNSRSEMNVSTLELGDSALYLCASSTTSGQFNEQFFGPGTRLTVL.

The J gene is TRBJ2-1, the V gene TRBV7-3, with D possibly being TRBD1 (5 bases). The CDR3 runs 14 residues. CDR1 and CDR2 from the germline V gene are SGHTA and FQGTGA. V was shortened by 2 bases and J by 5 bases, with 10 bases between the two germline ends. The chain's CDR3 is CASSLSQGDNEQFF. DNA of the CDR3: TGTGCCAGCAGCTTATCACAAGGGGACAATGAGCAGTTCTTC.

The CDR3: CAWSVPTPEAFF. The CDR3 region has the DNA TGTGCCTGGAGTGTACCGACTCCCGAAGCTTTCTTT. This chain links TRBV30 with TRBJ1-1; D remains ambiguous. The CDR3 totals 12 residues. Per the germline V gene, CDR1 is GTSNPN and CDR2 is SVGIG (reference sequence). V lost 0 bases, J lost 8 bases, and 10 bases lay in between.

The chain is built from TRBV27 and TRBJ1-6; TRBD1 matches 7 bases. This CDR3 has 15 amino acids. Germline V gene lookup returns CDR1 MNHEY and CDR2 SMNVEV (reference sequence). J was trimmed by 1 base and V by 4 bases; bases with no gene match: 1. CDR3 sequence: CASSSRGSYNSPLHF. The CDR3 nucleotides read TGTGCCAGCAGTTCCAGGGGGTCCTATAATTCACCCCTCCACTTT.

V is TRBV15 and J is TRBJ1-5; D uncertain. The CDR3 has 15 residues. Between the trimmed V and J ends, which lost 0 bases and 4 bases, there was a span of 10 bases. Germline lookup yields CDR1 LNHNV and CDR2 YYDKDF (reference sequence). CDR3 sequence: CATSRDHFSNQPQHF. The CDR3 nucleotides are TGTGCCACCAGCAGAGATCATTTCAGTAATCAGCCCCAGCATTTT.

V gene TRBV2 combines with J gene TRBJ2-7, with TRBD2 matching over 9 bases. J gave up 10 bases and V 6 bases, and 4 bases lay outside the gene matches. Per germline, CDR1 SNHLY and CDR2 FYNNEI. The CDR3 is made up of 11 amino acids. The CDR3 loop reads CASRLAGDQYF. The CDR3 nucleotides read TGTGCCAGCAGGTTAGCGGGGGACCAGTACTTC.

V is TRBV4-2 and J is TRBJ2-5, with D tentatively TRBD1 (6 bases). V was cut by 1 base and J by 2 bases, with 17 bases left in between. The CDR3 spans 17 residues. CDR1 and CDR2 (germline): LGHNA, YNFKEQ. The CDR3 reads CASSQVITGNQQETQYF. The CDR3 nucleotides read TGTGCCAGCAGCCAAGTAATAACAGGGAACCAACAAGAGACCCAGTACTTC.

Notes on this clone: One end of the junction varies from germline; a read error may be responsible. CDR3 DNA sequence: TGTGCCAGAAGCACCCACAGGGGTACCAGCGAGCAGCACTTC. Translating it yields CARSTHRGTSEQHF. This chain links TRBV5-3 with TRBJ2-7; 7 nucleotides line up with TRBD1. TRBV5-3 is designated an ORF whose function remains uncertain. The CDR3 extends over 14 amino acids.

This clone was detected a few times. The chain recombines TRBV5-1 with TRBJ2-1; 8 nucleotides match TRBD2. Germline loops: CDR1 SGHRS, CDR2 YFSETQ. The CDR3 runs 16 residues. V shed 0 bases, J shed 0 bases, and the junction held 2 bases outside the gene matches. CDR3 loop: CASSLGLASSYNEQFF. The DNA of the CDR3 is TGCGCCAGCAGCTTGGGACTAGCGAGCTCCTACAATGAGCAGTTCTTC.

This chain joins TRBV27 and TRBJ2-7; 7 bases are shared with TRBD1. V lost 5 bases, J lost 0 bases, and 4 bases stayed unmatched. Looked up from germline, CDR1 is MNHEY and CDR2 is SMNVEV (reference sequence). The CDR3 is 14 residues long. CDR3 loop: CASSPWDSSYEQYF. The CDR3 nucleotides read TGTGCCAGCAGTCCCTGGGACAGCTCCTACGAGCAGTACTTC.

J is TRBJ2-1 and V is TRBV30; 7 nucleotides line up with TRBD2. Looked up from germline, CDR1 is GTSNPN and CDR2 is SVGIG (reference sequence). CDR3 length equals 13 residues. Unmatched junction bases numbered 7, after V lost 3 bases and J lost 8 bases. The CDR3 DNA follows: TGTGCCTGGAGGCGGGAGAGTTTTGATGAGCAGTTCTTC. Protein sequence: CAWRRESFDEQFF.

The chain has TRBV11-2 and TRBJ2-7; 7 nucleotides align to TRBD1. CDR3 length: 13 amino acids. Trimming cost V 1 base and J 3 bases; bases outside gene matches: 0. Germline loops: CDR1 SGHAT, CDR2 FQNNGV. The CDR3 coding sequence is TGTGCCAGCAGCTTAGGGGACAGCTACGAGCAGTACTTC. Its translation is CASSLGDSYEQYF.

This rearrangement joins TRBV30 to TRBJ1-1; D might be TRBD1 (6 bases). Germline-derived CDR1 and CDR2 are GTSNPN and SVGIG (reference sequence). The CDR3 length is 17 residues. V lost 4 bases, J lost 6 bases, and 27 bases lay in between. The CDR3 region has the DNA TGTGCCTGGAAGAAATCAGGACAGCGGCTAACGGGCGCTGAAGCTTTCTTT. Translated: CAWKKSGQRLTGAEAFF.

The chain links TRBV7-9 to TRBJ2-7; no clear D. This CDR3 is built from 14 residues. Trimming removed 1 base at V and 0 bases at J, with 7 bases between. Per germline, CDR1 SEHNR and CDR2 FQNEAQ (reference sequence). CDR3 in DNA: TGTGCCAGCAGCTTAGTTCAGTACTCCTACGAGCAGTACTTC. Translating gives CASSLVQYSYEQYF.

The chain couples TRBV27 to TRBJ2-2; the match to TRBD1 covers 8 bases. From germline, CDR1 is MNHEY and CDR2 SMNVEV (reference sequence). With 5 bases clipped from V and 4 bases from J, the junction kept 3 bases outside the gene matches. This CDR3 is built from 14 residues. Written as DNA, the CDR3 is TGTGCCAGCAGTCATGGACAGGGCACCGGGGAGCTGTTTTTT. Translation gives CASSHGQGTGELFF.

J is TRBJ2-7 and V is TRBV5-6, with 9 bases identical to TRBD1. CDR3 length: 14 amino acids. From germline, CDR1 is SGHDT and CDR2 YYEEEE. V was pared by 3 bases and J by 7 bases, with 8 bases of the junction left unmatched. Here the CDR3 reads CASSSKQGAEEQYF. CDR3 in DNA: TGTGCCAGCAGCTCGAAACAGGGGGCGGAAGAGCAGTACTTC.

V gene TRBV2 combines with J gene TRBJ2-7, with D possibly TRBD2 on 7 matching bases. The V gene lost 4 bases and the J gene lost 3 bases, with 13 bases spanning the gap. Germline V gene sequence: CDR1 SNHLY, CDR2 FYNNEI. The CDR3 is 14 residues long. The chain's CDR3 is CASSVGGEIYEQYF. CDR3 bases: TGTGCCAGCAGTGTAGGGGGGGAAATCTACGAGCAGTACTTC.

The rearrangement links TRBV28 to TRBJ2-3; maybe TRBD2 (6 bases). Germline CDR1 reads MDHEN; CDR2 reads SYDVKM. The CDR3 totals 14 residues. V gave up 5 bases and J gave up 5 bases, with 14 bases separating them. The DNA for the CDR3 is TGTGCCAGCAGTGAGACTAGTCGGGGAGATACGCAGTATTTT. This gives the protein CASSETSRGDTQYF.

This clone was seen only a few times. The V gene is TRBV9, the J gene TRBJ2-2; D remains unclear. The CDR3 contains 17 residues. V lost 3 bases, J lost 0 bases, and 15 bases lay in between. CDR1 SGDLS and CDR2 YYNGEE come from the germline V gene. The CDR3 coding sequence is TGTGCCAGCAGCGGATCCGGGTCACAAACGAACACCGGGGAGCTGTTTTTT. Encoded protein: CASSGSGSQTNTGELFF.

The chain recombines TRBV28 with TRBJ1-1; D possibly corresponds to TRBD1 (5 bases). Trimming removed 6 bases at V and 1 base at J, with 9 bases between. This CDR3 has 13 amino acids. Looked up from germline, CDR1 is MDHEN and CDR2 is SYDVKM. In DNA, the CDR3 is TGTGCCAGCAGACCTCAGGGGAACACTGAAGCTTTCTTT. Its protein is CASRPQGNTEAFF.

Concerning this clone itself: Distinct nucleotide sequences in the sample also encode this CDR3. The chain recombines TRBV9 with TRBJ2-7, with D perhaps TRBD2 (5 bases). The V and J ends lost 0 bases and 2 bases respectively, with 9 bases between them. CDR1 and CDR2 from the germline V gene are SGDLS and YYNGEE. The CDR3 covers 14 residues. The CDR3 is CASSVGAGAYEQYF. The CDR3 nucleotides read TGTGCCAGCAGCGTAGGGGCGGGTGCCTACGAGCAGTACTTC.

The rearrangement joins TRBV9 to TRBJ1-6; possible D gene TRBD1, 5 bases. In germline, CDR1 is SGDLS, CDR2 YYNGEE. V lost 3 bases and J lost 0, with 10 bases in between. The CDR3 runs to 16 residues. The CDR3 nucleotides read TGTGCCAGCAGCGCACAGGAGAGCTCCTATAATTCACCCCTCCACTTT. This translates into CASSAQESSYNSPLHF.